This T cell receptor (beta chain) came from a study of cytomegalovirus exposure and HLA in healthy donors. Per germline, CDR1 MNHEY and CDR2 SMNVEV (reference sequence). This CDR3 region has 15 residues. After removal of 0 bases from V and 4 bases from J, the junction contained 4 bases not matched to a gene. The PCR had 60 Vbeta and 13 Jbeta primers. This table comes from immunoSEQ multiplex PCR, and its TCRdb copy is limited to in-frame clones, with some not included. The sample lists tens of thousands of clones, roughly four fifths seen once, with 3.5% to 4.5% in the top ten. The chain couples TRBV27 to TRBJ1-1; TRBD1 matches 8 bases. Sequenced sample: PBMCs. The clonotype originates from a young man in good health and CMV-seronegative. CDR3 sequence: CASSLSAQGGTEAFF. For the CDR3, the DNA is TGTGCCAGCAGTTTATCAGCACAGGGGGGCACTGAAGCTTTCTTT.